The T cell receptor beta chain described here comes from a study of T-cell memory formation after mild COVID-19. The sample holds many counts of this clonotype. Its antigen is currently unknown. Constant-segment primers and 5'RACE yielded cDNA libraries for TCR alpha and TCR beta, each carrying sample barcodes and UMIs. TCRdb itself ran the 5' RACE reads through MiXCR, one entry per CDR3 protein. The sample comprises approximately 60,000 distinct CDR3 sequences, about a tenth of which are singletons, and approximately 1% rests with the top ten. The study, taken as a whole, reports: The SARS-CoV-2 specificity of second-wave clones reaching peak at day 37 remained unverified. The finding that pre-infection memory included some responding clones suggested that cross-reactive memory joined.

The CDR3 covers 15 residues. Per germline, CDR1 SGHRS and CDR2 YFSETQ. After removal of 4 bases from V and 4 bases from J, the junction contained 10 bases not matched to a gene. The chain recombines TRBV5-1 with TRBJ1-1; 7 positions match TRBD1. Sequencing was done on a sample of PBMCs or a T cell subset sorted from them (not recorded which). The clonotype comes from a man younger than 35 who had mild COVID-19 (a few samples of this study predate the infection). Cell type and time point are not known. The CDR3 loop is CASSVTGTVGTEAFF. The CDR3 nucleotides read TGCGCCAGCAGCGTTACCGGGACAGTGGGCACTGAAGCTTTCTTT.